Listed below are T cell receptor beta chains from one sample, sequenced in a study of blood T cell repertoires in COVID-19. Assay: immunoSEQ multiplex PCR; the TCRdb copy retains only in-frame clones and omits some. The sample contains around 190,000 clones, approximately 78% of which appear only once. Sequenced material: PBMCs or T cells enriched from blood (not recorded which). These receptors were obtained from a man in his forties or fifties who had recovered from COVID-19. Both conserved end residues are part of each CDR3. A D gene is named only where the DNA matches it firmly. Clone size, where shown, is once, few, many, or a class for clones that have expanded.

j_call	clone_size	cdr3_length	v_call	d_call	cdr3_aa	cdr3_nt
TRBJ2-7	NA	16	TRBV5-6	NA	CASSLRGSRSPYEQYF	TGTGCCAGCAGCCTCCGGGGTTCTAGGTCACCCTACGAGCAGTACTTC
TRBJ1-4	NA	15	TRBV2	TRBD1	CASKMTDRGNEKLFF	TGTGCCAGCAAAATGACGGACAGGGGTAATGAAAAACTGTTTTTT
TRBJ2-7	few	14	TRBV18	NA	CASSPAGAYGEQYF	TGTGCCAGCTCACCGGCCGGAGCCTACGGTGAGCAGTACTTC
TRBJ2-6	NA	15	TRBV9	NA	CASSVRGSGANVLTF	TGTGCCAGCAGCGTGCGGGGTTCTGGGGCCAACGTCCTGACTTTC
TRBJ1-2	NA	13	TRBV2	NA	CASRAGRDYGYTF	TGTGCCAGCAGGGCAGGGAGGGACTATGGCTACACCTTC
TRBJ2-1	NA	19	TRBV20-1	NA	CSASSAEGKPPSFWREQFF	TGCAGTGCTAGTTCCGCGGAGGGGAAGCCCCCCTCGTTTTGGCGGGAGCAGTTCTTC
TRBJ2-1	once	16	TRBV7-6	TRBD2	CASSLQGTSGRNEQFF	TGTGCCAGCAGCTTACAGGGAACCAGCGGGAGAAATGAGCAGTTCTTC
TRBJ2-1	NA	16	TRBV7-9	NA	CASSSTIGGPYNEQFF	TGTGCCAGCAGCTCGACCATCGGGGGGCCTTACAATGAGCAGTTCTTC
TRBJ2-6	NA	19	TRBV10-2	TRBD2	CASRNQGLAGVTGANVLTF	TGCGCCAGCAGGAACCAAGGACTAGCGGGAGTTACAGGGGCCAACGTCCTGACTTTC
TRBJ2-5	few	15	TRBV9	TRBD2	CASSVAGTSGETQYF	TGTGCCAGCAGCGTAGCCGGGACTAGCGGGGAGACCCAGTACTTC
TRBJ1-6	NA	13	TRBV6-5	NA	CASRSSYNSPLHF	TGTGCCAGCCGTAGCTCCTATAATTCACCCCTCCACTTT
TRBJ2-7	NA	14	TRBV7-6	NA	CASSLVQGSYEQYF	TGTGCCAGCAGCTTAGTACAGGGTTCCTACGAGCAGTACTTC
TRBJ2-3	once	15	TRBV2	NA	CASSEESISTDTQYF	TGTGCCAGCAGTGAAGAAAGCATTTCCACAGATACGCAGTATTTT
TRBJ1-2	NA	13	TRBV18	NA	CASSPAGNYGYTF	TGTGCCAGCTCACCCGCAGGGAACTATGGCTACACCTTC
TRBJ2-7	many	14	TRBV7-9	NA	CASSQEGRPGEQYF	TGTGCCAGCAGCCAAGAGGGGAGGCCGGGGGAGCAGTACTTC
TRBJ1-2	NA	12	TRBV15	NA	CATSRDIYGYTF	TGTGCCACCAGCAGAGATATCTATGGCTACACCTTC
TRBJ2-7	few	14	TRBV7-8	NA	CASSPFGAPYEQYF	TGTGCCAGCAGCCCCTTTGGGGCTCCCTACGAGCAGTACTTC
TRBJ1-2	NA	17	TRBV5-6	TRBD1	CASSRKTRDRGPYGYTF	TGTGCCAGCAGCCGCAAGACCCGGGACAGAGGCCCCTATGGCTACACCTTC
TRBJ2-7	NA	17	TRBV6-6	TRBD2	CASSHRLAGGFSYEQYF	TGTGCCAGCAGTCACCGACTAGCGGGGGGGTTCTCCTACGAGCAGTACTTC
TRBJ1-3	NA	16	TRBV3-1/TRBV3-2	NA	CASSQSTGASGNTIYF	TGTGCCAGCAGCCAAAGTACAGGAGCCTCTGGAAACACCATATATTTT
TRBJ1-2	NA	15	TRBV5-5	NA	CASTRTPGDLGGYTF	TGTGCCAGCACCCGAACACCAGGGGATTTGGGTGGCTACACCTTC
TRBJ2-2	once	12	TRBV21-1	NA	CASSVNTGELFF	TGTGCCAGCAGTGTAAACACCGGGGAGCTGTTTTTT
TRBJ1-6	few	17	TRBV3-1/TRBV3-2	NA	CASSPRLGPRRDSPLHF	TGTGCCAGCAGCCCCAGATTAGGGCCCAGGCGGGATTCACCCCTCCACTTT
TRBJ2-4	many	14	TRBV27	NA	CASSSPGSKNIQYF	TGTGCCAGCAGTTCCCCAGGGTCCAAAAACATTCAGTACTTC
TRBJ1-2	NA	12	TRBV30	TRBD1	CAWSPGQGALAF	TGTGCCTGGTCACCGGGACAGGGGGCTTTGGCCTTC
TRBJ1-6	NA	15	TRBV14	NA	CASSPGGLRNSPLHF	TGTGCCAGCAGCCCCGGGGGACTGCGCAATTCACCCCTCCACTTT
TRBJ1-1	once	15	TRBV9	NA	CASSPNDRQNTEAFF	TGTGCCAGCAGCCCCAACGACAGACAGAACACTGAAGCTTTCTTT
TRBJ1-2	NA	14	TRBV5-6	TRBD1	CASSLGTAKYGYTF	TGTGCCAGCAGCCTAGGGACAGCCAAATATGGCTACACCTTC
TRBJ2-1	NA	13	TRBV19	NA	CASSMQIYNEQFF	TGTGCCAGTAGTATGCAGATATACAATGAGCAGTTCTTC
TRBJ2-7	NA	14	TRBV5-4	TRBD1	CASSSGGGAYEQYF	TGTGCCAGCAGCTCAGGGGGCGGGGCATACGAGCAGTACTTC
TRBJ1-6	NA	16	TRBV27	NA	CASRTTQVANNSPLHF	TGTGCCAGCAGAACTACTCAGGTAGCGAATAATTCACCCCTCCACTTT
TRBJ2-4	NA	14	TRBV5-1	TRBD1	CASSPRQGFNIQYF	TGCGCCAGCAGCCCAAGACAGGGTTTTAACATTCAGTACTTC
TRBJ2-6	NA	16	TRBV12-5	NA	CASGLGGQAGANVLTF	TGTGCTAGTGGTTTGGGGGGGCAGGCTGGGGCCAACGTCCTGACTTTC
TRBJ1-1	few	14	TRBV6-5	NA	CASRKESTNTEAFF	TGTGCCAGCAGAAAGGAGTCAACGAACACTGAAGCTTTCTTT
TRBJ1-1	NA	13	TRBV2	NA	CAARQQPNTEAFF	TGTGCCGCCAGACAGCAACCTAACACTGAAGCTTTCTTT
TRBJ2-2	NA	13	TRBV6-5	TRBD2	CASSRTSPGELFF	TGTGCCAGCAGTCGGACTAGCCCCGGGGAGCTGTTTTTT
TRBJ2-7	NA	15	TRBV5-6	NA	CASSLSGLASYEQYF	TGTGCCAGCAGCCTTTCAGGGTTAGCCTCCTACGAGCAGTACTTC
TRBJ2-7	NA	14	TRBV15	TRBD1	CATSLGQGIRKQYF	TGTGCCACCAGCCTGGGACAGGGGATAAGAAAGCAGTACTTC
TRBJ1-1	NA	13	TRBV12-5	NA	CASGSTVNTEAFF	TGTGCTAGTGGCTCAACAGTGAACACTGAAGCTTTCTTT
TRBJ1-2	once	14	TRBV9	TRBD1	CASSVGQGAHGYTF	TGTGCCAGCAGCGTGGGACAGGGGGCACATGGCTACACCTTC
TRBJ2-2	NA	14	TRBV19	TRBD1	CASSIDRGTGELFF	TGTGCCAGTAGTATCGACAGGGGGACCGGGGAGCTGTTTTTT
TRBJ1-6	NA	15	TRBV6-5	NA	CASSPVDSGPSPLHF	TGTGCCAGCAGTCCGGTGGACAGCGGACCTTCACCCCTCCACTTT
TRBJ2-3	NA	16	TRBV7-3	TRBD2	CASSGDSGREADTQYF	TGTGCCAGCAGCGGAGATAGCGGGAGGGAGGCAGATACGCAGTATTTT
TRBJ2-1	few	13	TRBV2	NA	CASSFNTYNEQFF	TGTGCCAGCAGTTTTAACACCTACAATGAGCAGTTCTTC
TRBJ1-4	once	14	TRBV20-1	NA	CSASWTVGNEKLFF	TGCAGTGCTAGTTGGACAGTGGGGAATGAAAAACTGTTTTTT
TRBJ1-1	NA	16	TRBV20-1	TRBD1	CSAGGDRERGNTEAFF	TGCAGTGCTGGTGGGGACAGGGAAAGGGGGAACACTGAAGCTTTCTTT
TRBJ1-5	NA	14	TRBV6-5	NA	CASSYSTSGQPQHF	TGTGCCAGCAGTTACTCGACCTCAGGTCAGCCCCAGCATTTT
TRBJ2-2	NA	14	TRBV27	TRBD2	CASRTTSGAGELFF	TGTGCCAGCAGGACGACTAGCGGCGCCGGGGAGCTGTTTTTT